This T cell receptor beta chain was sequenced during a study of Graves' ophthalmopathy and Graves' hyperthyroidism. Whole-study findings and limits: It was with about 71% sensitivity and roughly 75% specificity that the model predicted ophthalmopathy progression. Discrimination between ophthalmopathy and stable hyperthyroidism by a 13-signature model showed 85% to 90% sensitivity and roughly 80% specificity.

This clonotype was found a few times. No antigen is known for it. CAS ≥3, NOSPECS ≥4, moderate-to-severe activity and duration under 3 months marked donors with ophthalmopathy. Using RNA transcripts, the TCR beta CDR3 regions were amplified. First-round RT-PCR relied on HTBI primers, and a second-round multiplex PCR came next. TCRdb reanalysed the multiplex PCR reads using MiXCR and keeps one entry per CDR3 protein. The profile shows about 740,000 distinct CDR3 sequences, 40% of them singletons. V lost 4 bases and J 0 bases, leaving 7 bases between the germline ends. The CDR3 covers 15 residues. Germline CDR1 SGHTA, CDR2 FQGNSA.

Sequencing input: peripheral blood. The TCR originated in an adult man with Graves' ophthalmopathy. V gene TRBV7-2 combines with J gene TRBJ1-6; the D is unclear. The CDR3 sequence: CASSWGSSYNSPLHF. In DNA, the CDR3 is TGTGCCAGCAGCTGGGGAAGCTCCTATAATTCACCCCTCCACTTT.